The 7 T cell receptor beta chains below were found in one sample sequenced in a study of beta chain features in type 1 diabetes. Study observations and caveats: When Type 1 diabetes patients were examined, their TCRB CDR3s proved moderately but significantly shorter in all four CD4+ subsets.

Sequencing targeted expressed TCRB transcripts, as all isolated RNA had been reverse transcribed. Repertoires were generated with immunoSEQ multiplex PCR, while TCRdb's copy carries only in-frame clones and drops some. The sample contains about 740,000 clones, roughly 13% of which appear only once. These TCRs' antigens remain unknown. Input material: naive CD4+ T cells from blood. The source is a man between 18 and 29 years old with type 1 diabetes.

Worth noting for this clone: This clone may be a read error of a much larger clone one base away. The sample carries other DNA sequences with the same CDR3. The V call is TRBV27, the J call TRBJ2-1, with unresolved D. Trimming stripped 3 bases from V and 3 bases from J, with 0 bases between. The germline gives CDR1 MNHEY, CDR2 SMNVEV (reference sequence). The CDR3 runs to 11 residues. Here the CDR3 reads CASSFYNEQFF. The CDR3 region has the DNA TGTGCCAGCAGTTTCTACAATGAGCAGTTCTTC.

This clone was counted a few times. The chain couples TRBV5-6 to TRBJ1-2; D ambiguous. V was pared by 4 bases and J by 3 bases, with 16 bases between. The CDR3 is 15 residues long. Looked up from germline, CDR1 is SGHDT and CDR2 is YYEEEE. The CDR3 sequence: CASSPPGSHYYGYTF. CDR3 DNA: TGTGCCAGCAGCCCCCCGGGCAGCCACTACTATGGCTACACCTTC.

This chain connects TRBV28 to TRBJ2-5; 7 bases are shared with TRBD1. V shed 8 bases, J shed 5 bases, and the junction held 11 bases outside the gene matches. The CDR3 length is 14 residues. The germline V gene encodes CDR1 MDHEN and CDR2 SYDVKM. In DNA form, the CDR3 reads TGTGCCAGCCGAGAGACAGGGATTTCGGAGACCCAGTACTTC. This encodes CASRETGISETQYF.

The rearrangement links TRBV13 to TRBJ1-4; 7 nucleotides match TRBD1. Unmatched junction bases numbered 2, after V lost 3 bases and J lost 7 bases. CDR1 is PRHDT, CDR2 FYEKMQ, per germline (reference sequence). The CDR3 runs to 13 residues. The CDR3 here is CASSFNRGEKLFF. Written as DNA, the CDR3 is TGTGCCAGCAGCTTTAACAGGGGTGAAAAACTGTTTTTT.

The V and J genes are TRBV30 and TRBJ1-2, with D perhaps TRBD1 (5 bases). V lost 7 bases to trimming and J lost 1 base, with 10 bases between them. The germline gives CDR1 GTSNPN, CDR2 SVGIG (reference sequence). This CDR3 has 12 residues. CDR3 sequence: CASPRGNYGYTF. CDR3 nucleotides: TGTGCCTCCCCGAGGGGTAACTATGGCTACACCTTC.

This chain links TRBV27 with TRBJ2-7; no clear D gene. V was shortened by 5 bases and J by 2 bases, with 13 bases between the two germline ends. CDR1 and CDR2 from the germline V gene are MNHEY and SMNVEV (reference sequence). This CDR3 is built from 14 residues. CDR3 sequence (DNA): TGTGCCAGCAGTCGGCAGGACGTAGCCTACGAGCAGTACTTC. This sequence encodes CASSRQDVAYEQYF.

V gene TRBV4-2 combines with J gene TRBJ2-1; D might be TRBD1 (5 bases). Trimming removed 5 bases from V and 3 bases from J, with 11 bases in between. The CDR3 has 14 amino acids. Germline lookup yields CDR1 LGHNA and CDR2 YNFKEQ. In DNA, the CDR3 is TGTGCCAGCAGCTCGGAAGGGGTCTACAATGAGCAGTTCTTC. It is translated as CASSSEGVYNEQFF.